These 19 T cell receptor beta chains were sequenced from one sample in a study of T cell responses to AZD1222 COVID-19 vaccine. Only in-frame clones appear in the TCRdb table, and some are missing; sequencing was by immunoSEQ multiplex PCR. The sample holds 75,000 to 100,000 clones, around nine tenths seen once. This specimen was peripheral blood, taken on day 0 of AZD1222 vaccination. Receptors were obtained from an adult in good health.

The chain has TRBV7-3 and TRBJ1-1, with 9 bases fitting TRBD1. This CDR3 spans 14 amino acids. CDR1 SGHTA and CDR2 FQGTGA come from the germline V gene. V was pared by 5 bases and J by 10 bases, with 11 bases of the junction left unmatched. As DNA, the CDR3 is TGTGCCAGCAGCCCACAATGGGGACAGGGTGGAGCTTTCTTT. It is translated as CASSPQWGQGGAFF.

The V call is TRBV9, the J call TRBJ1-1; no reliable D call. The V and J ends lost 0 bases and 1 base respectively, with 7 bases between them. CDR3 length: 14 residues. Germline-derived CDR1 and CDR2 are SGDLS and YYNGEE. The CDR3 is CASSVDGRNTEAFF. In nucleotides, the CDR3 is TGTGCCAGCAGCGTAGACGGCAGGAACACTGAAGCTTTCTTT.

The V and J genes are TRBV3-1 (or the pseudogene TRBV3-2) and TRBJ2-7, with D perhaps TRBD2 (5 bases). The germline V and J ends were trimmed by 0 bases and 6 bases, with 12 bases remaining between them. The CDR3 has 14 residues. Germline CDR1 LGHDT, CDR2 YNNKEL (reference sequence). This CDR3 is CASSQDPGYGEQYF. CDR3 sequence (DNA): TGTGCCAGCAGCCAAGACCCGGGGTACGGCGAGCAGTACTTC.

Written as DNA, the CDR3 is TGTGCCAGCAGCCCCTGGGAGCGGGGGGACAATGAGCAGTTCTTC. It codes for CASSPWERGDNEQFF. V and J are TRBV11-2 and TRBJ2-1; 9 bases line up with TRBD2. The CDR3 spans 15 residues. Trimming cost V 5 bases and J 5 bases; bases outside gene matches: 7. The germline V gene encodes CDR1 SGHAT and CDR2 FQNNGV.

The rearrangement joins TRBV2 to TRBJ1-2; no clear D gene. This CDR3 contains 13 residues. Germline CDR1 reads SNHLY; CDR2 reads FYNNEI. The V and J ends lost 6 bases and 8 bases respectively, with 16 bases between them. DNA for the CDR3: TGTGCCAGCAGCGGCACAGAGCTTTGGGGCTACACCTTC. It encodes CASSGTELWGYTF. The variable domain in full, with the rest retrieved from reference TRBV2 and TRBJ1-2, is EPEVTQTPSHQVTQMGQEVILRCVPISNHLYFYWYRQILGQKVEFLVSFYNNEISEKSEIFDDQFSVERPDGSNFTLKIRSTKLEDSAMYFCASSGTELWGYTFGSGTRLTVV.

CDR3: CASSQTGSGTEAFF. The CDR3 nucleotides are TGTGCCAGCAGCCAGACAGGGTCGGGCACTGAAGCTTTCTTT. The chain recombines TRBV4-2 with TRBJ1-1, with TRBD1 matching 7 bases. V shed 3 bases and J 4 bases; nucleotides not matched to a gene: 5. The CDR3 is made up of 14 amino acids. Germline lookup yields CDR1 LGHNA and CDR2 YNFKEQ.

The V gene is TRBV9, the J gene TRBJ1-3; D gene unclear. V lost 0 bases and J 8 bases, leaving 9 bases between the germline ends. The CDR3 has 13 amino acids. Germline V gene lookup returns CDR1 SGDLS and CDR2 YYNGEE. The CDR3 DNA follows: TGTGCCAGCAGCGTAGGGTTTAGAGACACCATATATTTT. Its protein product is CASSVGFRDTIYF.

In its sample, this clone was seen once. V gene TRBV9 combines with J gene TRBJ2-7, with TRBD2 matching over 15 bases. From germline, CDR1 is SGDLS and CDR2 YYNGEE. The CDR3 runs 22 residues. V shed 0 bases and J 2 bases; nucleotides not matched to a gene: 18. CDR3 sequence: CASSVAPDSSGLAGGGAYEQYF. CDR3 coding DNA: TGTGCCAGCAGCGTAGCCCCGGACAGTAGCGGACTAGCGGGGGGGGGAGCCTACGAGCAGTACTTC. Based on the CDR3 plus reference TRBV9 and TRBJ2-7, the full variable domain is DSGVTQTPKHLITATGQRVTLRCSPRSGDLSVYWYQQSLDQGLQFLIQYYNGEERAKGNILERFSAQQFPDLHSELNLSSLELGDSALYFCASSVAPDSSGLAGGGAYEQYFGPGTRLTVT.

The chain joins TRBV28 to TRBJ2-5; D not certain. CDR3 length: 15 amino acids. V was clipped by 7 bases and J by 1 base, with 16 bases between them. Germline V lookup: CDR1 MDHEN, CDR2 SYDVKM. This CDR3 is CASTRSRRGQETQYF. As DNA, the CDR3 is TGTGCCAGCACCAGGTCTCGGAGAGGCCAAGAGACCCAGTACTTC.

This rearrangement joins TRBV6-5 to TRBJ1-1; TRBD1 agrees at 7 bases. The length of the CDR3 is 15 residues. The ends lost 5 bases at V and 1 base at J; junction bases unmatched: 7. CDR1 MNHEY and CDR2 SVGAGI come from the germline V gene. DNA of the CDR3: TGTGCCAGCAGTCCCAGGGACAGTAGGAACACTGAAGCTTTCTTT. Encoded protein: CASSPRDSRNTEAFF.

The gene calls are TRBV6-5 and TRBJ1-1; maybe TRBD1 (5 bases). Trimming took off 4 bases at V and 5 bases at J, with 11 bases between the two ends. CDR3 length equals 13 residues. Germline V gives CDR1 MNHEY, CDR2 SVGAGI. The DNA for the CDR3 is TGTGCCAGCAGTTCGAGGGGTCGGACTGAAGCTTTCTTT. It encodes CASSSRGRTEAFF.

The chain links TRBV7-3 to TRBJ2-1; no definite D call. The germline V gene encodes CDR1 SGHTA and CDR2 FQGTGA. The CDR3 runs to 17 residues. The V end was cut by 1 base, the J end by 1 base, with 14 bases between. The CDR3 here is CASSLNVFGASYNEQFF. The CDR3 region has the DNA TGTGCCAGCAGCTTAAATGTGTTCGGCGCATCCTACAATGAGCAGTTCTTC.

This clone was detected only once. This chain connects TRBV30 to TRBJ2-3, with 13 bases that match TRBD2. The CDR3 runs 15 residues. The V gene end was trimmed by 4 bases and the J gene end by 3 bases; junction bases not matched to a gene: 4. CDR1 is GTSNPN, CDR2 SVGIG, per germline (reference sequence). Written as DNA, the CDR3 is TGTGCCTGGAAAAAACTAGCGGGAGGGACAGATACGCAGTATTTT. This translates into CAWKKLAGGTDTQYF.

This chain joins TRBV9 and TRBJ2-5, with 7 bases matching TRBD1. Trimming removed 4 bases from V and 1 base from J; junction bases left unmatched: 7. The germline V gene encodes CDR1 SGDLS and CDR2 YYNGEE. The CDR3 has 15 amino acids. The CDR3 bases are TGTGCCAGCAGCATAACCGGGACAGTCCAAGAGACCCAGTACTTC. Amino acids: CASSITGTVQETQYF.

This clone was recorded only once. The chain carries TRBV30 and TRBJ2-7, with D tentatively TRBD1 (6 bases). CDR1 and CDR2 from the germline V gene are GTSNPN and SVGIG (reference sequence). The CDR3 runs 14 residues. Between the trimmed V and J ends, which lost 1 base and 0 bases, there was a span of 10 bases. In DNA, the CDR3 is TGTGCCTGGAGTGCACAGGGTTTCTCCTACGAGCAGTACTTC. Its protein is CAWSAQGFSYEQYF.

The chain combines TRBV19 with TRBJ1-4, with 9 bases that match TRBD1. CDR1 and CDR2 from the germline V gene are LNHDA and SQIVND (reference sequence). The J segment lost 8 bases and the V segment lost 5 bases, leaving 9 bases of the junction unmatched. CDR3 length: 15 amino acids. The CDR3 is CASSGWDRVGEKLFF. The CDR3 DNA sequence: TGTGCCAGTAGTGGGTGGGACAGGGTTGGCGAAAAACTGTTTTTT.

V gene TRBV7-2 combines with J gene TRBJ1-2; no clear D gene. CDR3 length: 16 amino acids. The germline V gene has CDR1 SGHTA and CDR2 FQGNSA. V was clipped by 2 bases and J by 2 bases, with 15 bases between them. CDR3 in DNA: TGTGCCAGCAGCTTATTCTTGGTGGTCACCAACTATGGCTACACCTTC. This sequence encodes CASSLFLVVTNYGYTF.

This sequence joins TRBV4-3 and TRBJ2-2; D tentatively reads TRBD1 or TRBD2 (7 bases each). There are 17 residues in the CDR3. V was trimmed by 0 bases and J by 5 bases, leaving 16 bases between them. Germline CDR1 is LGHNA and CDR2 is YSLEER. Here the CDR3 DNA reads TGCGCCAGCAGCCAAGACTTACTCCAGGGGGGGACCGGGGAGCTGTTTTTT. Translation: CASSQDLLQGGTGELFF.

The genes are TRBV20-1 and TRBJ2-7; 8 positions agree with TRBD2. J lost 2 bases, V lost 3 bases, and 9 bases had no gene match. The length of the CDR3 is 15 residues. The germline V gene encodes CDR1 DFQATT and CDR2 SNEGSKA (reference sequence). CDR3 sequence: CSASGVAGYTYEQYF. Here the CDR3 DNA reads TGCAGTGCTAGTGGGGTAGCGGGGTATACCTACGAGCAGTACTTC.